The subject of this entry is one T cell receptor (beta chain). Its antigen target is currently unknown. No quality values exist for individual bases; no much larger clone is one base distant. The sample originates from a study of cytomegalovirus exposure and HLA in healthy donors (dated by TCRdb to about 2017). About the investigation overall: In an earlier analysis of 587 of the donors, under 300 Gb of sequence data and approximately 100 million unique TCR beta sequences from about 179 million T cells were reported. To study patterns of TCR occurrence, a later analysis re-analyzed previously published TCR beta repertoires from 666 donors and added high-resolution HLA genotyping. The study aimed to test whether cataloging public T cell receptors could reveal signatures of past pathogen exposure. To predict cytomegalovirus infection status, the study combined high-throughput TCR immunosequencing, statistical association of individual TCRs with disease status, and machine learning. Donor age, sex, ethnicity and CMV serostatus were collected together with the repertoire data. Typing coverage differed by locus: A, B, C, DRB1 and DQB1 were typed in about 629-640 donors, DQA1 in about 500, DPA1 in over 600, and DPB1 in 472. Several DR-DQ haplotypes were handled as single units for association and clustering because linkage in the cohort was strong. In addition to the first cohort of roughly 700 subjects, a separate validation cohort of over 90 different subjects was used. An early release that covered about 600 HLA-typed donors contained about 290 gigabases of sequencing data and some 87 million unique TCR sequences. An earlier analysis of several hundred of the donors applied high-throughput TCR beta sequencing to assess whether each TCR beta V gene segment acted as functional or pseudogenic. The study profiled the T cell repertoires of under 850 subjects by immunosequencing and related them to cytomegalovirus serostatus. Of the roughly 400 genotyped donors, 70% to 90% were placed in the genetic ancestry cluster associated with self-reported Caucasian donors. On average, 235,054 unique TCR beta nucleotide sequences were sequenced per donor among 350 to 400 genotyped donors of the cohort, with 15% to 20% of those sequences being non-productive. HLA typing included class I and class II loci at four-digit resolution. All discovery cohort repertoires had been generated using a single sequencing platform. The later analysis used no new phenotypic data to find candidate immune exposures, relying instead on TCR beta sequences and their occurrence across donors. A later genetic analysis took genome-wide SNP genotypes for about 55% of the 666 donors and used that subset as a discovery cohort.

From the germline V gene, CDR1 is MDHEN and CDR2 is SYDVKM. The trim is 7 bases for V and 0 bases for J, with a gap of 10 bases between the germline ends. Inclusive of the bounding cysteine and phenylalanine, the CDR3 is 13 residues long. Solely the CDR3 DNA is kept, with 39 bases framed from the first base. The cohort comprised 670 or so healthy bone marrow donors. Cohort members were all nominally healthy when sampled, although unrecorded immune exposures were likely present. The donor was CMV seropositive and belonged to the group of 250 to 300 seropositive cohort members. A peripheral blood sample was provided by each donor, and peripheral blood mononuclear cells were used for TCR beta sequencing. The Qiagen DNeasy Blood Extraction Kit was used to extract genomic DNA from the blood cell samples. Libraries were prepared through the immunoSEQ multiplex PCR assay. For the multiplex PCR, a mixture combining 60 forward primers for TCR Vbeta segments and 13 reverse primers for TCR Jbeta segments was used. The CDR3 region of rearranged TCR beta genes was amplified from genomic DNA with a multiplex PCR assay. The Illumina HiSeq System was used to sequence the amplified TCR beta libraries as 87-base-pair reads. In the source study's methods: A later analysis tallied roughly 78 million unique TCR beta chains across the 660 or so repertoires, and roughly 11 million of those chains were shared by two or more donors. Raw reads were error-corrected and collapsed into unique sequences by a nearest-neighbor algorithm in which closely related sequences were merged to remove PCR and sequencing errors. V, D and J gene segments were assigned by aligning CDR3 sequences to IMGT reference sequences. For a sequence to be retained, a match of at least six nucleotides to both a V gene segment and a J gene segment was required. Rearrangements were called productive when the CDR3 lacked stop codons and stayed in frame with V and J; all others were non-productive. CDR3 was defined by IMGT convention, running from the second conserved V-encoded cysteine to the conserved J-encoded phenylalanine. Sequences without an unambiguous match to a single V gene segment were excluded from the earlier analysis of approximately 600 of the donors. An earlier analysis of under 750 of the donors called V segments functional above 56.7% productive rearrangements and segregating when the between-donor standard deviation exceeded 5%. A statistical classification framework was developed to diagnose cytomegalovirus status using the catalog of TCR beta chain sequences. A later analysis assigned V and J genes by comparing TCR nucleotide sequences with IMGT/GENE-DB human TR gene sequences. The TCRdist pipeline was used in a later analysis to assign CDR3 sequences and most-parsimonious VDJ recombination scenarios. In a later analysis, each TCR beta chain was defined by its CDR3 amino acid sequence together with its V-gene family, and reads lacking a unique V-gene family were excluded. To address suspected cross-contamination and a sequencing artifact, a later analysis removed roughly 580 highly shared, low-generation-probability nucleotide sequences. In a later analysis, a clonal expansion index was calculated for each public chain from normalized within-repertoire ranks of inferred template counts. In a later analysis, generation probabilities were computed using a VDJ recombination model fitted to out-of-frame rearrangements, and the results were checked against IGoR. In a later analysis, TCR-TCR, TCR-HLA and TCR-CMV co-occurrence was scored with hypergeometric tests, and a repertoire-size bias correction was applied to TCR pairs. False discovery rates were estimated in a later analysis by permuting HLA or CMV assignments 20 times. In a later analysis, co-occurring TCRs were grouped with DBSCAN, and TCRdist sequence similarity was added when clustering was performed within HLA-allele-positive subsets. Repertoires with fewer than 30,000 or more than 120,000 public chains were left out of co-occurrence clustering, as were four to six repertoires with anomalous nucleotide sharing. Drawn from immuneACCESS, this table holds only the in-frame rearrangements with V and J called that TCRdb kept. Clones are partly lost; checked studies trace under half to an unresolved V gene and leave the rest unexplained. D and trimming were read from the DNA, whereas the V and J calls and clone size are those reported in that table. Across this sample there are some 130,000 clones, with over 60% seen only once. 1.5% to 2% of the sample rests with the top ten.

What the authors observed across the whole study: According to a later analysis, most CMV-associated TCR beta chains appeared to be HLA-restricted, and the HLA associations seemed to be driven largely by CMV exposure. In a later analysis, TCR association rates were found to vary across HLA loci, with the most associated TCRs seen for DRB1 alleles and the fewest for HLA-C alleles. According to the authors, the approach could potentially be generalized to other disease states and immunological phenotypes. Across donors, most TCR sequences were observed very rarely, whereas some public TCRs were present in many individuals. CMV serostatus was the only immune exposure information available for the cohort. A further reported finding was that TCR beta sequences accurately predicted the HLA-A and HLA-B alleles for most subjects in the first cohort. An association between a missense DCLRE1C variant and V-gene and J-gene trimming of TCR beta chains was found in a later genetic analysis and replicated in an independent cohort. In a later analysis, 16,951 TCR beta sequences were associated with specific HLA alleles at a false discovery rate of 0.05. Strong co-occurrence of HLA alleles, especially DR and DQ, made assigning TCR associations to individual alleles difficult. In vitro tests confirmed that three of the cytomegalovirus-associated TCR beta chains recognize cytomegalovirus antigens. The cohort was sequenced for TCR beta chains only, and without alpha or paired-chain data the features that could be detected were limited. Presence/absence analyses assumed roughly uniform sequencing depth across donors, an assumption that may not hold. In a later analysis, HLA-associated TCR beta chains showed more clonal expansion and lower generation probabilities than non-associated chains that were equally common. An earlier analysis of approximately 590 of the donors showed that most TCR beta V segments appeared in productive rearrangements either about 87% or about 30% of the time, which broadly matched IMGT annotations. The study gave a list of 150 to 200 TCR beta chains associated with cytomegalovirus. In a later genetic analysis, fewer N-insertions in productive TCRs were reported among donors in an Asian-associated ancestry cluster than the approximately 630-donor mean. Correlated functional status among segregating V segments might be attributable to linkage disequilibrium, but an unknown experimental factor could not be ruled out. Because HLA typing was missing for some donors at each locus, association tests included only the typed subset. Approximately 18 rarely observed V segments, including chromosome 9 orphons, were excluded from the earlier analysis of approximately 500 of the donors because counts were too low. A cluster of highly shared sequence variants was judged likely to represent a technical artifact of the sequencing pipeline. Several of the top co-occurrence clusters appeared to be linked to parvovirus B19, influenza, CMV and Epstein-Barr virus, according to a later analysis. Cytomegalovirus status was reported to be diagnosed by the classifier with high specificity and sensitivity in both the original and validation cohorts. The 87-base-pair reads could not distinguish some IMGT-functional V segments, including TRBV6-2 and TRBV6-3, so those segments were excluded.

The clonotype comes from a female donor in good health and CMV-seropositive. Sequenced sample: PBMCs. The sequence is built from TRBV28 and TRBJ2-7, with a weak D call of TRBD2 (5 bases match). The CDR3 is CASKGGSSYEQYF. The DNA is as follows: TGTGCCAGCAAGGGCGGGTCCTCCTACGAGCAGTACTTC.